This T cell receptor (beta chain) comes out of a study of shared clonotypes between healthy human individuals. Clones were read by immunoSEQ multiplex PCR, and TCRdb kept only the in-frame ones, dropping some. The table includes over 75,000 clones, 60% to 70% detected once. This CDR3 region has 14 residues. CDR1 MNHEY and CDR2 SMNVEV come from the germline V gene (reference sequence). Trimming left V 5 bases short and J 4 bases short, with 15 bases between. The TCR was taken from a man aged 25 to 40 in good health. Sequenced: memory CD8+ T cells sorted from blood. Subset of the sample: CD45RO+ cells pooled with CCR7-negative TemRA cells. V gene TRBV27 combines with J gene TRBJ2-7, with D unresolved. Here the CDR3 reads CASSQRFSRYEQYF. In nucleotides, the CDR3 is TGTGCCAGCAGTCAGAGGTTTTCACGATACGAGCAGTACTTC.